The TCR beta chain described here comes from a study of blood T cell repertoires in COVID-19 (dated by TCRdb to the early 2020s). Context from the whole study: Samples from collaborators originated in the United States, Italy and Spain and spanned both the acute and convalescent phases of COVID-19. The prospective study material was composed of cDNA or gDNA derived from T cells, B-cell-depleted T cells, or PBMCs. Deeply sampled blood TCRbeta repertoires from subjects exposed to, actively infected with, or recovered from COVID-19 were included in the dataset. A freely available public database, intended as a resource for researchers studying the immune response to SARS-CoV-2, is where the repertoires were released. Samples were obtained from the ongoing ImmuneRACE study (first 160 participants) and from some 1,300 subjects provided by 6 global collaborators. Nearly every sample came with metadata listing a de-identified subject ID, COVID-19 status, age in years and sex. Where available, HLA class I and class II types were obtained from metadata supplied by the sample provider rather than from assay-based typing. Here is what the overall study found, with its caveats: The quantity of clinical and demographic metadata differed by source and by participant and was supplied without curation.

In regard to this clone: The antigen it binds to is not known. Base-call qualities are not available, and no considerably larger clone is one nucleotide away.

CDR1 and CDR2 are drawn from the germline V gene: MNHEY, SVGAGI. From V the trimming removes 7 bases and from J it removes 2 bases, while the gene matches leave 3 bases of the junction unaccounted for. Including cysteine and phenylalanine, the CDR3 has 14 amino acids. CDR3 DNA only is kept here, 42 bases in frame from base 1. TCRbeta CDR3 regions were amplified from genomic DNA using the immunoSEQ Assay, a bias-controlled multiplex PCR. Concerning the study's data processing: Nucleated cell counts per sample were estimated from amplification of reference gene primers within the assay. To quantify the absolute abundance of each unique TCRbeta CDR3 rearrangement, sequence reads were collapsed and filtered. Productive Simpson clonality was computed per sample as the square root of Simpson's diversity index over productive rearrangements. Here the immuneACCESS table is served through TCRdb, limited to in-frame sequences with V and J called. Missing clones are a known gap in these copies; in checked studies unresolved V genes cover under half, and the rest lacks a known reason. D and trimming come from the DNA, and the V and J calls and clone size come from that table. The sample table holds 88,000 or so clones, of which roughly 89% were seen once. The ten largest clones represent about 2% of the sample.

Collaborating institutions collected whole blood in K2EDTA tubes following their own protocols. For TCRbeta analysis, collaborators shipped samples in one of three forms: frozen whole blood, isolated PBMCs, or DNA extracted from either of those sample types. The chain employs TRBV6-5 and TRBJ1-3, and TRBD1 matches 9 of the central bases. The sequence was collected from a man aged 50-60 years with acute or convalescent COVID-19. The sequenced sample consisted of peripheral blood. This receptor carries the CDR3 CASTGTGTGNTIYF. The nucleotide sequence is TGTGCCAGCACCGGGACAGGGACTGGAAACACCATATATTTT.